The 17 T cell receptor beta chains below come from one sample, sequenced in a study of T-cell reconstitution after alpha-beta-depleted transplantation in children. This sample's TCRbeta library carried unique molecular identifier barcodes. TCRdb processed the PCR reads anew with MiXCR; each CDR3 protein has one entry. The table includes about 230,000 distinct CDR3 sequences, approximately 10% detected once. This specimen was PBMCs, taken before TCRalphabeta/CD19-depleted stem cell transplant. Source of these receptors: a child under two years old with acute myeloid leukemia, due to receive a stem cell transplant.

This clonotype was recorded many times. This chain uses TRBV12-3 or TRBV12-4 with TRBJ1-1; D ambiguous. Deletions cut 2 bases from V and 4 bases from J, with 8 bases between. The CDR3 runs 13 residues. CDR3: CASSLSGSTEAFF. The CDR3 region has the DNA TGTGCCAGCAGTTTATCGGGATCCACTGAAGCTTTCTTT.

This clonotype was counted only a few times. The rearrangement joins TRBV6-5 to TRBJ1-2; no definite D call. Trimming took 0 bases from V and 0 from J, leaving 14 bases between them. Germline-derived CDR1 and CDR2 are MNHEY and SVGAGI. The CDR3 has 17 amino acids. CDR3 amino acids: CASSYSPQAPTNYGYTF. For the CDR3, the DNA is TGTGCCAGCAGTTACTCCCCCCAGGCCCCTACTAACTATGGCTACACCTTC.

This clonotype was seen many times. V is TRBV19 and J is TRBJ2-1; possibly TRBD1 for D (5 bases). CDR1 is LNHDA, CDR2 SQIVND, per germline (reference sequence). The CDR3 consists of 12 residues. V was pared by 8 bases and J by 3 bases, with 8 bases between. CDR3 amino acids: CASATVYNEQFF. CDR3 coding DNA: TGTGCCAGTGCGACAGTCTACAATGAGCAGTTCTTC.

Many counts were recorded for this clonotype. The chain links TRBV5-1 to TRBJ2-1, with 15 bases fitting TRBD2. CDR3 length equals 19 residues. CDR1 and CDR2 from the germline V gene are SGHRS and YFSETQ. Trimming took 7 bases from V and 0 from J; bases not matched to a gene: 11. The CDR3 sequence is CASSPGGTSGRSSYNEQFF. CDR3 in DNA: TGCGCCAGCTCCCCGGGGGGGACTAGCGGGAGGAGCTCCTACAATGAGCAGTTCTTC.

This clonotype was counted ten times or more. This rearrangement joins TRBV10-3 to TRBJ2-2, with D unclear. Germline V gene lookup returns CDR1 ENHRY and CDR2 SYGVKD. The length of the CDR3 is 13 residues. V was trimmed by 3 bases and J by 8 bases, leaving 10 bases between them. Here the CDR3 DNA reads TGTGCCATCAGTGAAAGGACCTCGGGGGAGCTGTTTTTT. It yields the protein CAISERTSGELFF.

The chain employs TRBV20-1 and TRBJ2-3; tentative D call: TRBD2 (6 bases). V dropped 3 bases and J dropped 1 base, with 14 bases sitting between them. Germline V gene lookup returns CDR1 DFQATT and CDR2 SNEGSKA (reference sequence). The CDR3 has 15 residues. The CDR3 is CSASDRGGGTDTQYF. The CDR3 bases are TGCAGTGCTAGTGATCGGGGCGGGGGCACAGATACGCAGTATTTT.

The sample holds many counts of this clonotype. The rearrangement links TRBV5-6 to TRBJ2-1; D could derive from TRBD1 or TRBD2 (5 bases each). The CDR3 is made up of 16 amino acids. The ends were cut back, 1 base at V and 4 bases at J, with 15 bases in the middle. Germline CDR1 SGHDT, CDR2 YYEEEE. CDR3 region: CASSLSRGATYNEQFF. The CDR3 DNA sequence: TGTGCCAGCAGCTTGTCGCGAGGGGCGACATACAATGAGCAGTTCTTC.

This clonotype came up many times. The V gene is TRBV20-1, the J gene TRBJ2-7; D may be TRBD1 (5 bases). Trimming shortened V by 5 bases and J by 7 bases, and 15 bases separated the two germline ends. Germline V lookup: CDR1 DFQATT, CDR2 SNEGSKA (reference sequence). This CDR3 contains 12 residues. The CDR3 DNA sequence: TGCAGTGCTTACGGAACAGGAGCGGAGCAGTACTTC. Translated: CSAYGTGAEQYF.

The chain joins TRBV12-3 or TRBV12-4 to TRBJ1-3; no firm D call. This CDR3 region has 16 residues. V was pared by 5 bases and J by 0 bases, with 14 bases between. The CDR3 protein is CASSARHADSGNTIYF. In DNA, the CDR3 is TGTGCCAGCAGTGCACGACACGCAGACTCTGGAAACACCATATATTTT.

In its sample, this clonotype was seen many times. Mismatch with germline at one junction end may stem from a read error. The J gene is TRBJ1-5, the V gene TRBV2; D might be TRBD1 (5 bases). This CDR3 has 15 residues. CDR1 and CDR2 from the germline V gene are SNHLY and FYNNEI. The CDR3 nucleotides are TGTGCCAGCTCATACGAGGCAGGGCAAGATCAACCCCAGCATTTT. As protein: CASSYEAGQDQPQHF.

This clonotype has at least ten counts. The chain has TRBV5-5 and TRBJ2-7; perhaps TRBD2 as D (6 bases). The V gene's germline CDR1 is SGHKS and CDR2 YYEKEE (reference sequence). The CDR3 length is 15 residues. The germline V and J ends were trimmed by 0 bases and 0 bases, with 10 bases remaining between them. The CDR3 coding sequence is TGTGCCAGCAGCTTGGAGTGGGAGGCCTCCTACGAGCAGTACTTC. Its translation: CASSLEWEASYEQYF.

In its sample, this clonotype was seen many times. The CDR3: CSARATSGTGGSTDTQYF. CDR3 coding DNA: TGCAGTGCTAGGGCGACCTCCGGGACAGGGGGTTCCACAGATACGCAGTATTTT. The chain combines TRBV20-1 with TRBJ2-3, with 11 bases identical to TRBD1. Germline values: CDR1 DFQATT, CDR2 SNEGSKA (reference sequence). This CDR3 is 18 amino acids long. V lost 3 bases to trimming and J lost 2 bases; unmatched junction nucleotides: 13.

The chain carries TRBV7-9 and TRBJ1-4, with D maybe TRBD1 (6 bases). CDR1 and CDR2 from the germline V gene are SEHNR and FQNEAQ (reference sequence). This CDR3 comprises 14 residues. V lost 5 bases, J lost 0 bases, and 7 bases lay in between. The CDR3 spells CASSNRATNEKLFF. DNA of the CDR3: TGTGCCAGCAGCAACAGGGCAACTAATGAAAAACTGTTTTTT.

The chain has TRBV28 and TRBJ2-1; the D call may be TRBD1 or TRBD2 (5 bases each). Trimming cost V 5 bases and J 0 bases, with 20 bases left between them. Germline V gene sequence: CDR1 MDHEN, CDR2 SYDVKM. This CDR3 is 18 amino acids long. CDR3 amino acids: CASSPYPEGRLSYNEQFF. CDR3 nucleotides: TGTGCCAGCAGTCCCTATCCAGAGGGGCGGCTCTCCTACAATGAGCAGTTCTTC.

This clonotype showed up many times. The V gene is TRBV5-1, the J gene TRBJ2-2, with 7 bases lining up with TRBD2. CDR1 is SGHRS, CDR2 YFSETQ, per germline. The CDR3 totals 15 residues. J was trimmed by 5 bases and V by 6 bases; bases with no gene match: 10. CDR3 residues: CASKTGPAGTGELFF. CDR3 in DNA: TGCGCCAGCAAGACGGGCCCAGCGGGAACCGGGGAGCTGTTTTTT.

In this sample, this clonotype turned up many times. This chain joins TRBV5-1 and TRBJ2-5, with D perhaps matching TRBD2 (5 bases). The CDR3 contains 15 residues. V lost 0 bases and J 0 bases, leaving 9 bases between the germline ends. Germline CDR1 is SGHRS and CDR2 is YFSETQ. This CDR3 is CASSLALAYQETQYF. CDR3 DNA: TGCGCCAGCAGCTTGGCGCTAGCCTACCAAGAGACCCAGTACTTC.

In this sample, this clonotype turned up many times. The V call is TRBV7-2, the J call TRBJ2-3, with 9 bases matching TRBD2. This CDR3 is built from 16 residues. After removal of 0 bases from V and 2 bases from J, the junction contained 3 bases not matched to a gene. Per germline, CDR1 SGHTA and CDR2 FQGNSA. The CDR3 here is CASSLAGGRVTDTQYF. CDR3 DNA: TGTGCCAGCAGCTTAGCTGGCGGGAGGGTCACAGATACGCAGTATTTT. Using reference TRBV7-2 and TRBJ2-3 for the parts outside the CDR3, the full variable domain is GAGVSQSPSNKVTEKGKDVELRCDPISGHTALYWYRQSLGQGLEFLIYFQGNSAPDKSGLPSDRFSAERTGGSVSTLTIQRTQQEDSAVYLCASSLAGGRVTDTQYFGPGTRLTVL.